Described below is a single T cell receptor (beta chain) sequence and its context. This sample is drawn from a study of blood T cell repertoires in COVID-19. Study-wide context: Italy, Spain and the United States were the sources of the convalescent and acute COVID-19 samples. The analysed material was cDNA or gDNA that came from T cells, B-cell-depleted T cells, or PBMCs.

CDR3 length: 16 amino acids. J was trimmed by 4 bases and V by 2 bases; bases with no gene match: 7. CDR1 LGHDT and CDR2 YNNKEL come from the germline V gene (reference sequence). Per the study methods: Quantification of nucleated cells was approximated via reference gene primer amplification. The protocol was immunoSEQ multiplex PCR, while the TCRdb copy is restricted to in-frame clones and leaves out a portion. V and J calls plus clone size are reproduced from that table; the DNA served to infer D and trimming. The table lists some 260,000 clones, approximately 89% of them singletons. Enrollment of patients from Seattle took place during active infection, with longitudinal follow-up.

This sequence joins TRBV3-1 (or the pseudogene TRBV3-2) and TRBJ2-5; 10 bases are a match to TRBD2. The sequence was obtained from a woman between 70 and 85 years old with COVID-19, enrolled during active disease. The sample taken for sequencing was peripheral blood. CDR3 in DNA: TGTGCCAGCAGCCAAAATCACAGACTAGCGGGAGAGACCCAGTACTTC. This translates into CASSQNHRLAGETQYF.